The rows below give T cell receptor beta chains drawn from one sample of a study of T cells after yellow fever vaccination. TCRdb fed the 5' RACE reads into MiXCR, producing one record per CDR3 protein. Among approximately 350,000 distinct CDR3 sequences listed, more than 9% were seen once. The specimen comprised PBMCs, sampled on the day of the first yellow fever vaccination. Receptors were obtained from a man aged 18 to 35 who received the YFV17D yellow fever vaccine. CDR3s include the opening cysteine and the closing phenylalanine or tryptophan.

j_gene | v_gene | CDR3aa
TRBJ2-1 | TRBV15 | CATSRVARANEQFF
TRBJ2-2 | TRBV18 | CASSPGSSRKTGELFF
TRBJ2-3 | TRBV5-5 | CASRTRGYTDTQYF
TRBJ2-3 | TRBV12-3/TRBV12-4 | CASSLILQGPDTQYF
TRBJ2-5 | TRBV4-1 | CASSPRLAGEKGETQYF
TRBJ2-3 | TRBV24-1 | CATSDSGGVGTDTQYF
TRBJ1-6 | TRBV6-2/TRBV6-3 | CASSYQTGVGSPLHF
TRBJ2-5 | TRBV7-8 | CASSFLRLASPETQYF
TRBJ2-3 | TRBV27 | CARVGGHGTDTQYF
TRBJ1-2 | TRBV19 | CASTSDRPYGYTF
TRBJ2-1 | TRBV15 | CATSRGTSGPYNEQFF
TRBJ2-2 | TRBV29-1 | CSVEWYTGELFF